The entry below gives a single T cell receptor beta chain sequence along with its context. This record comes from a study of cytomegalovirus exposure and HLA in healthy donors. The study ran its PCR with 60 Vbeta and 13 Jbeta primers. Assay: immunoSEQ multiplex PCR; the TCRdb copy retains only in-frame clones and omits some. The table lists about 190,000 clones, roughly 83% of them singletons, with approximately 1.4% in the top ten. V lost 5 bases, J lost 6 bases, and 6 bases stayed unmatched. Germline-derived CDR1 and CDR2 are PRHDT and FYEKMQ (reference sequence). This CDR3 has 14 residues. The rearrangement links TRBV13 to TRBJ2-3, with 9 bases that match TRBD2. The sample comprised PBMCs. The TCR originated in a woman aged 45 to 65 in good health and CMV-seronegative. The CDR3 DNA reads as TGTGCCAGCAGCCTTAGCGGGGGTGGGGATACGCAGTATTTT. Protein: CASSLSGGGDTQYF. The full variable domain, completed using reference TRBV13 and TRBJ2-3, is AAGVIQSPRHLIKEKRETATLKCYPIPRHDTVYWYQQGPGQDPQFLISFYEKMQSDKGSIPDRFSAQQFSDYHSELNMSSLELGDSALYFCASSLSGGGDTQYFGPGTRLTVL.